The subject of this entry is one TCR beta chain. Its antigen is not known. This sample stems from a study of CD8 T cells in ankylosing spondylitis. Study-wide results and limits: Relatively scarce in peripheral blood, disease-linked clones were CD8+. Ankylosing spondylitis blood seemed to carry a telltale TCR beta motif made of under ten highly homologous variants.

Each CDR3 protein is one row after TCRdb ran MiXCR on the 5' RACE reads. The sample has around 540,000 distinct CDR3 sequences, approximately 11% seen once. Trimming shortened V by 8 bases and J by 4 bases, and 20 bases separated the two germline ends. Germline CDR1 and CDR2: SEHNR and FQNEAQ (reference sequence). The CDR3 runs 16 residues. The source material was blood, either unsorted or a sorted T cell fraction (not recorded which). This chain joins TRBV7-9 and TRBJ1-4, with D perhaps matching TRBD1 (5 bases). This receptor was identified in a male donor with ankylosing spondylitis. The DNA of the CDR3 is TGTGCCAGCGGTGGGGGACCCAACCGGAATAATGAAAAACTGTTTTTT. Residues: CASGGGPNRNNEKLFF. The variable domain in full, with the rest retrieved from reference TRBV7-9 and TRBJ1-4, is DTGVSQNPRHKITKRGQNVTFRCDPISEHNRLYWYRQTLGQGPEFLTYFQNEAQLEKSRLLSDRFSAERPKGSFSTLEIQRTEQGDSAMYLCASGGGPNRNNEKLFFGSGTQLSVL.